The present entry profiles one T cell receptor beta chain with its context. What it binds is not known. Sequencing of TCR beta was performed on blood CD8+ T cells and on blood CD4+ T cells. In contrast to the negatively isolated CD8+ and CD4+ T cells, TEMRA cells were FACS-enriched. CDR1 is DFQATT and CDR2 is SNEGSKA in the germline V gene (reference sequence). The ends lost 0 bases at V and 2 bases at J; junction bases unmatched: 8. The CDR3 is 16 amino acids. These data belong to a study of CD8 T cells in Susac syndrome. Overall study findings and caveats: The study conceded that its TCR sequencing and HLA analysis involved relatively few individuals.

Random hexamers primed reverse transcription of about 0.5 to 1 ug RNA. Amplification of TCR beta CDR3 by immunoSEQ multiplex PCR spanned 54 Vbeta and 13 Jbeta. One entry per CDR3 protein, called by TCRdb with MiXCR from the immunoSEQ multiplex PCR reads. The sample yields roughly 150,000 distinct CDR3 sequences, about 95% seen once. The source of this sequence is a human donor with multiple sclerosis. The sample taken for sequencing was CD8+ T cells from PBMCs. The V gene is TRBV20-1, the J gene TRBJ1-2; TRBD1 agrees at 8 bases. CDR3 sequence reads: CSARDLAGGANYGYTF. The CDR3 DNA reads TGCAGTGCTAGAGATCTCGCAGGGGGCGCGAACTATGGCTACACCTTC.